Below, 25 T cell receptor beta chains from the same sample are listed, as sequenced in a study of cytomegalovirus exposure and HLA in healthy donors. The PCR was carried out with 60 Vbeta primers and 13 Jbeta primers. The assay was immunoSEQ multiplex PCR, and TCRdb's table has in-frame clones only and misses some. The data contain 110,000 to 150,000 clones, nearly 10% of them singletons. Sequencing was done on a sample of PBMCs. The receptors shown here come from a man in his forties or fifties in good health and CMV-seronegative.

In its sample, this clone was seen a few times. The chain carries TRBV7-3 and TRBJ1-6; TRBD1 matches at 8 bases. The trim removed 3 bases at V and 1 base at J, leaving 2 bases unmatched. Germline CDR1 is SGHTA and CDR2 is FQGTGA. This CDR3 spans 16 amino acids. CDR3 sequence reads: CASSLQGASYNSPLHF. CDR3 DNA sequence: TGTGCCAGCAGCTTGCAGGGGGCATCCTATAATTCACCCCTCCACTTT.

The chain uses TRBV2 and TRBJ2-7; 8 bases align to TRBD1. The CDR3 extends over 12 amino acids. Trimming cost V 11 bases and J 3 bases; bases outside gene matches: 6. CDR1 and CDR2 (germline): SNHLY, FYNNEI. The CDR3 sequence: CAGRTGIYEQYF. CDR3 bases: TGTGCCGGGAGGACAGGGATCTACGAGCAGTACTTC. Full variable domain (outside the CDR3, taken from reference TRBV2 and TRBJ2-7): EPEVTQTPSHQVTQMGQEVILRCVPISNHLYFYWYRQILGQKVEFLVSFYNNEISEKSEIFDDQFSVERPDGSNFTLKIRSTKLEDSAMYFCAGRTGIYEQYFGPGTRLTVT.

This clone was counted only a few times. The chain carries TRBV25-1 and TRBJ1-1; 8 positions match TRBD1. The CDR3 covers 15 residues. The V gene's germline CDR1 is MGHDK and CDR2 SYGVNS. J lost 3 bases, V lost 6 bases, and 9 bases had no gene match. CDR3 in amino acids: CASSPRTGTHTEAFF. The CDR3, as DNA: TGTGCCAGCAGCCCAAGGACAGGGACTCACACTGAAGCTTTCTTT.

This clone was found a few times. The V and J genes are TRBV4-1 and TRBJ2-1; the D gene is possibly TRBD2 (6 bases). The V end was cut by 1 base, the J end by 2 bases, with 12 bases between. CDR1 is MGHRA and CDR2 is YSYEKL in the germline V gene. This CDR3 has 16 amino acids. The CDR3: CASSQVSGDPYNEQFF. CDR3 coding DNA: TGCGCCAGCAGCCAAGTTTCGGGGGATCCCTACAATGAGCAGTTCTTC.

The chain employs TRBV7-3 and TRBJ2-1, with 10 bases aligning to TRBD2. Germline-derived CDR1 and CDR2 are SGHTA and FQGTGA. The V segment lost 5 bases and the J segment 6 bases; nucleotides outside the gene matches: 13. This CDR3 has 17 amino acids. The CDR3, as DNA: TGTGCCAGCAGCCCTCACCCGTCAGCGGGAGGGCCCAATGAGCAGTTCTTC. Its translation is CASSPHPSAGGPNEQFF.

The V gene is TRBV2, the J gene TRBJ2-1; D remains unclear. The CDR3 extends over 14 amino acids. Trimming left V 4 bases short and J 6 bases short, with 13 bases between. Per the germline V gene, CDR1 is SNHLY and CDR2 is FYNNEI. The CDR3 loop is CASSGNSLGNEQFF. The CDR3 DNA reads as TGTGCCAGCAGTGGGAACAGTTTAGGCAATGAGCAGTTCTTC.

V gene TRBV7-9 combines with J gene TRBJ2-3; D gene uncertain. The CDR3 totals 12 residues. Trimming cost V 5 bases and J 1 base, with 4 bases left between them. Germline V gene sequence: CDR1 SEHNR, CDR2 FQNEAQ (reference sequence). The CDR3 sequence is CASSGGTDTQYF. The CDR3 coding sequence is TGTGCCAGCAGCGGAGGCACAGATACGCAGTATTTT.

The genes are TRBV27 and TRBJ2-7; the match to TRBD2 covers 7 bases. The junction had 6 bases not matched to a gene; V was cut back by 1 base and J by 6 bases. This CDR3 region has 14 residues. Germline-derived CDR1 and CDR2 are MNHEY and SMNVEV (reference sequence). CDR3 coding DNA: TGTGCCAGCAGTTTATTGGGGGGGGAGCGCGAGCAGTACTTC. Translation gives CASSLLGGEREQYF.

This clone was picked up a small number of times. This chain uses TRBV6-1 with TRBJ1-4; D ambiguous. The CDR3 has 14 amino acids. Per the germline V gene, CDR1 is MNHNS and CDR2 is SASEGT. The V and J ends lost 6 bases and 6 bases respectively, with 14 bases between them. The CDR3 region has the DNA TGTGCCAGCAGCCCTACTTGGAGGGATGAAAAACTGTTTTTT. Translated, it gives CASSPTWRDEKLFF.

The gene calls are TRBV5-6 and TRBJ1-5, with TRBD1 identical over 7 bases. The germline CDR1 and CDR2 sequences are SGHDT and YYEEEE. Germline trimming cut 0 bases from V and 6 bases from J; bases unmatched to any gene: 3. This CDR3 has 14 residues. The CDR3 DNA is TGTGCCAGCAGCTTGGGGACAGGCTCTCAGCCCCAGCATTTT. Its translation is CASSLGTGSQPQHF.

V usage is TRBV30 and J usage is TRBJ2-5; TRBD2 matches 8 bases. CDR1 GTSNPN and CDR2 SVGIG come from the germline V gene (reference sequence). The CDR3 is 13 amino acids. The ends lost 1 base at V and 6 bases at J; junction bases unmatched: 4. The CDR3 DNA reads as TGTGCCTGGAGTGCGGGGGGGCGGAAGACCCAGTACTTC. Amino acids: CAWSAGGRKTQYF.

This clone was seen only a few times. This rearrangement joins TRBV30 to TRBJ1-2; tentatively, D is TRBD1 (5 bases). The CDR3 extends over 11 amino acids. Trimming left V 4 bases short and J 10 bases short, with 13 bases between. Germline V lookup: CDR1 GTSNPN, CDR2 SVGIG (reference sequence). CDR3 in DNA: TGTGCCTGGACGAGGCAGGGCGACTACACCTTC. It yields the protein CAWTRQGDYTF.

The chain carries TRBV30 and TRBJ2-7; 8 positions match TRBD1. With 3 bases clipped from V and 6 bases from J, the junction kept 7 bases outside the gene matches. Germline V gene sequence: CDR1 GTSNPN, CDR2 SVGIG (reference sequence). The CDR3 length is 13 residues. The CDR3 bases are TGTGCCTGGAGCCGACAGGGGAACGGCGAGCAGTACTTC. Translation: CAWSRQGNGEQYF. Based on the CDR3 plus reference TRBV30 and TRBJ2-7, the full variable domain is SQTIHQWPATLVQPVGSPLSLECTVEGTSNPNLYWYRQAAGRGLQLLFYSVGIGQISSEVPQNLSASRPQDRQFILSSKKLLLSDSGFYLCAWSRQGNGEQYFGPGTRLTVT.

This clone was seen more than once but under ten times. The chain employs TRBV5-1 and TRBJ2-7; 9 bases line up with TRBD1. The V segment lost 4 bases and the J segment 5 bases; nucleotides outside the gene matches: 10. The CDR3 is made up of 15 amino acids. CDR1 SGHRS and CDR2 YFSETQ come from the germline V gene. CDR3 sequence: CASSLSRDRVNEQYF. CDR3 nucleotides: TGCGCCAGCAGCCTGTCCCGGGACAGGGTGAACGAGCAGTACTTC.

This clone was seen more than once but under ten times. J is TRBJ2-7 and V is TRBV28; 10 bases fit TRBD1. This CDR3 has 16 amino acids. Germline loops: CDR1 MDHEN, CDR2 SYDVKM. V shed 3 bases, J shed 3 bases, and the junction held 8 bases outside the gene matches. The CDR3, as DNA: TGTGCCAGCAGTTTCCAGGGACAGGGGTTGGGCTACGAGCAGTACTTC. This translates into CASSFQGQGLGYEQYF.

In its sample, this clone was seen a few times. The chain couples TRBV7-8 to TRBJ1-5, with TRBD1 identical over 7 bases. Trimming took 5 bases from V and 7 from J; bases not matched to a gene: 11. The CDR3 extends over 15 amino acids. The V gene's germline CDR1 is SGHVS and CDR2 FQNEAQ. As DNA, the CDR3 is TGTGCCAGCAGCGCTTCGACAGGGAAGGGGCAGCCCCAGCATTTT. Translated, it gives CASSASTGKGQPQHF.

This clone was recorded a few times. V is TRBV10-2 and J is TRBJ1-1; 7 bases map to TRBD1. The CDR3 is 12 amino acids. The V gene end was trimmed by 0 bases and the J gene end by 10 bases; junction bases not matched to a gene: 2. Germline V CDR1 and CDR2: WSHSY, SAAADI. As DNA, the CDR3 is TGCGCCAGCAGTGAGTCTGAGGGGGCAGCTTTCTTT. Translating gives CASSESEGAAFF.

This clone was found a few times. V is TRBV11-3 and J is TRBJ2-7; TRBD1 aligns across 7 bases. The V segment lost 0 bases and the J segment 2 bases; nucleotides outside the gene matches: 10. The CDR3 length is 17 residues. Germline CDR1 SGHNT, CDR2 YENEEA. As DNA, the CDR3 is TGTGCCAGCAGCTTAGACTCCAACAACAGGGGAACCTACGAGCAGTACTTC. Translating it yields CASSLDSNNRGTYEQYF.

The genes are TRBV28 and TRBJ2-5; no clear D gene. The germline gives CDR1 MDHEN, CDR2 SYDVKM. Trimming took 5 bases from V and 1 from J, leaving 20 bases between them. There are 17 residues in the CDR3. Here the CDR3 DNA reads TGTGCCAGCAGTCCACCCCCGGCTCTCGCGGTCCAAGAGACCCAGTACTTC. Protein: CASSPPPALAVQETQYF.

This clone was counted only a few times. The chain links TRBV6-5 to TRBJ1-3; 8 positions match TRBD1. The length of the CDR3 is 16 residues. J was trimmed by 4 bases and V by 0 bases; bases with no gene match: 5. CDR1 and CDR2 from the germline V gene are MNHEY and SVGAGI. CDR3 bases: TGTGCCAGCAGTTACTCAATCAGGGGGCAGGGAAACACCATATATTTT. Protein: CASSYSIRGQGNTIYF.

There are a few counts of this clone. This chain links TRBV13 with TRBJ1-1, with 7 bases aligning to TRBD1. Losses at the gene ends were 2 bases for V and 1 base for J; bases not matched to a gene: 4. This CDR3 comprises 15 residues. Per germline, CDR1 PRHDT and CDR2 FYEKMQ (reference sequence). The DNA for the CDR3 is TGTGCCAGCAGCTTACCCGGGACAGAGAACACTGAAGCTTTCTTT. Protein sequence: CASSLPGTENTEAFF. Full variable domain (rest looked up from reference TRBV13 and TRBJ1-1): AAGVIQSPRHLIKEKRETATLKCYPIPRHDTVYWYQQGPGQDPQFLISFYEKMQSDKGSIPDRFSAQQFSDYHSELNMSSLELGDSALYFCASSLPGTENTEAFFGQGTRLTVV.

The V call is TRBV9, the J call TRBJ2-2; 8 bases match TRBD1. V lost 0 bases to trimming and J lost 3 bases; unmatched junction nucleotides: 1. The CDR3 runs 15 residues. Germline CDR1 is SGDLS and CDR2 is YYNGEE. The CDR3 here is CASSVVGQDTGELFF. The CDR3, as DNA: TGTGCCAGCAGCGTAGTGGGACAGGACACCGGGGAGCTGTTTTTT.

In this sample, this clone turned up a few times. The chain employs TRBV6-5 and TRBJ2-7, with 8 nucleotides matching TRBD1. Per germline, CDR1 MNHEY and CDR2 SVGAGI. The CDR3 extends over 15 amino acids. Germline trimming cut 7 bases from V and 6 bases from J; bases unmatched to any gene: 14. This CDR3 reads CASTTKTGARREQYF. The CDR3, as DNA: TGTGCCAGCACCACAAAGACAGGGGCAAGGCGCGAGCAGTACTTC.

The chain is built from TRBV9 and TRBJ2-5, with 7 bases identical to TRBD2. Germline values: CDR1 SGDLS, CDR2 YYNGEE. V was clipped by 4 bases and J by 4 bases; unmatched bases: 10. CDR3 length: 15 residues. As DNA, the CDR3 is TGTGCCAGCAGCCGGGCGGGGGTTTCGCGAGAGACCCAGTACTTC. Translated: CASSRAGVSRETQYF.

The sample holds a few counts of this clone. The chain uses TRBV7-8 and TRBJ1-6; 10 nucleotides agree with TRBD1. V gave up 5 bases and J gave up 0 bases; unmatched junction bases: 7. CDR1 is SGHVS, CDR2 FQNEAQ, per germline. There are 18 residues in the CDR3. CDR3 sequence: CASSTGQGESSYNSPLHF. CDR3 coding DNA: TGTGCCAGCAGCACTGGACAGGGGGAAAGCTCCTATAATTCACCCCTCCACTTT.